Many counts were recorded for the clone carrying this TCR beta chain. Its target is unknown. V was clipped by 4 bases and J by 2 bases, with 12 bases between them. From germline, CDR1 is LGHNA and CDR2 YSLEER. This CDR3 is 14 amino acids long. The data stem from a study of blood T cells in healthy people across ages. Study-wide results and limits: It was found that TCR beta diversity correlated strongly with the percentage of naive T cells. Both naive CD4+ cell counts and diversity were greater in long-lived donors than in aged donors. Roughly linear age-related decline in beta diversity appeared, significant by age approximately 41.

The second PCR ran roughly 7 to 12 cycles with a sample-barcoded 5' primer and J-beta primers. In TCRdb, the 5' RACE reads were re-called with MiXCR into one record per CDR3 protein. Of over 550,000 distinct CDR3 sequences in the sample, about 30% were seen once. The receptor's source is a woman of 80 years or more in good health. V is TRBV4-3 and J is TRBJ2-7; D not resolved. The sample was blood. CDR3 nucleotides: TGCGCCAGCAGCCCGGAAACGGCTACCTACGAGCAGTACTTC. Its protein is CASSPETATYEQYF.